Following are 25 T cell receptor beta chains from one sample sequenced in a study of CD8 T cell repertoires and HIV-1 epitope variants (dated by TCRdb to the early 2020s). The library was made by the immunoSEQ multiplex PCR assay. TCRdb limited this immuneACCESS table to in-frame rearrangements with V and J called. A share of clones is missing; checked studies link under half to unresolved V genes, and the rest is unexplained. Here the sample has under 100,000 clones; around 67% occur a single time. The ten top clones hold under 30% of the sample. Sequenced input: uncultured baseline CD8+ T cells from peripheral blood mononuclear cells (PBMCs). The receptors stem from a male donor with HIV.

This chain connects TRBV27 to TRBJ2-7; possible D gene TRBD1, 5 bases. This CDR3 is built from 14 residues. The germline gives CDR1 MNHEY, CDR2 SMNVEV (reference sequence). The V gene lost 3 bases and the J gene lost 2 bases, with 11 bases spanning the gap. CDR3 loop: CASSLQGVTYEQYF. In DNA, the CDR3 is TGTGCCAGCAGTTTGCAAGGGGTTACCTACGAGCAGTACTTC.

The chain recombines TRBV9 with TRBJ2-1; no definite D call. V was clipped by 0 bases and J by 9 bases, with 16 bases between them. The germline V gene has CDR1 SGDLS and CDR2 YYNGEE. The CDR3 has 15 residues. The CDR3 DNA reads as TGTGCCAGCAGCGTAGGGGTAGCTCCCCCACCTGAGCAGTTCTTC. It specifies CASSVGVAPPPEQFF.

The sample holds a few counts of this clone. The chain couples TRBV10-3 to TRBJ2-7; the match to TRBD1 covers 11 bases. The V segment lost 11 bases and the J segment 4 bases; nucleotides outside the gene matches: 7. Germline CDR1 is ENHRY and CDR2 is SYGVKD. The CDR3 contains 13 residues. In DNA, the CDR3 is TGTGCCTCCCGGGACAGGGGGGGTTACGAGCAGTACTTC. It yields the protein CASRDRGGYEQYF.

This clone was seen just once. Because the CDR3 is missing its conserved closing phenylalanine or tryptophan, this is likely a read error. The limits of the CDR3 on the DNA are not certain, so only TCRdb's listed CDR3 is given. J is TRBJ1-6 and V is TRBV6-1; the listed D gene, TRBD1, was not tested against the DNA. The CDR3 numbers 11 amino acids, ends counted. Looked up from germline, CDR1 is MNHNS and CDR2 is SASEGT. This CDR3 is CASSEGPVVSL.

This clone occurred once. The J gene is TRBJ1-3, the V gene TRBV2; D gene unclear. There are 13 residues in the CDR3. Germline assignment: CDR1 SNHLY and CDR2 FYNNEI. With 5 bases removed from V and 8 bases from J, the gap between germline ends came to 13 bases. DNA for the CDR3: TGTGCCAGCAGTACTGGACGTCAAGACACCATATATTTT. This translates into CASSTGRQDTIYF.

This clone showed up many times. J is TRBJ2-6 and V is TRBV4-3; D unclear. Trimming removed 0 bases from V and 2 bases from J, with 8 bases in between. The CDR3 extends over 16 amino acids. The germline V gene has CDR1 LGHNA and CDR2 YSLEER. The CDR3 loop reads CASSQDRVTGANVLTF. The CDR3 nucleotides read TGCGCCAGCAGCCAAGATAGGGTAACTGGGGCCAACGTCCTGACTTTC.

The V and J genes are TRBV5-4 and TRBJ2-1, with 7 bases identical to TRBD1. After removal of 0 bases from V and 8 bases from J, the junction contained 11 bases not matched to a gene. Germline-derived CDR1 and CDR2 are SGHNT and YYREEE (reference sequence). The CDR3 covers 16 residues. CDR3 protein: CASSLAQTGSLDEQFF. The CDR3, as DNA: TGTGCCAGCAGCTTGGCCCAGACAGGGTCGTTGGATGAGCAGTTCTTC.

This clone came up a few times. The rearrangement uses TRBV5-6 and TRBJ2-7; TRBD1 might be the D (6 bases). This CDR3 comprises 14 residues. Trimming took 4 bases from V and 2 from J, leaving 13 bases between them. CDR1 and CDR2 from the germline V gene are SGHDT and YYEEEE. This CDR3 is CASSLTGSAYEQYF. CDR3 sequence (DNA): TGTGCCAGCAGCCTGACAGGTTCCGCCTACGAGCAGTACTTC.

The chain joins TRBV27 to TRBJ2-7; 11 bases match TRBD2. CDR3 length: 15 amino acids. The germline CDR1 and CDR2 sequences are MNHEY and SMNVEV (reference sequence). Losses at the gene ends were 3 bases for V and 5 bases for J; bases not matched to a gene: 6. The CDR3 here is CASSLIAGGPHEQYF. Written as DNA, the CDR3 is TGTGCCAGCAGTTTGATAGCGGGAGGGCCCCACGAGCAGTACTTC.

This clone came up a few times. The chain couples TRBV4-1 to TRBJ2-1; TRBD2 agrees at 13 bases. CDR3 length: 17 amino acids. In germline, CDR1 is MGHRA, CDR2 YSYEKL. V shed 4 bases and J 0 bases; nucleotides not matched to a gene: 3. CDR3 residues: CASSPGLAGRSYNEQFF. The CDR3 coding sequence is TGCGCCAGCAGCCCGGGACTAGCGGGACGCTCCTACAATGAGCAGTTCTTC.

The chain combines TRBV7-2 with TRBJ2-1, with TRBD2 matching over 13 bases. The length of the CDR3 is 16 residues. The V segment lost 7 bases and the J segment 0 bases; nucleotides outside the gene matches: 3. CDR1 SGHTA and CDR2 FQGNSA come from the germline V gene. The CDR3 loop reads CASTRTSGSSYNEQFF. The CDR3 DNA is TGTGCCAGCACCCGGACTAGCGGGAGCTCCTACAATGAGCAGTTCTTC.

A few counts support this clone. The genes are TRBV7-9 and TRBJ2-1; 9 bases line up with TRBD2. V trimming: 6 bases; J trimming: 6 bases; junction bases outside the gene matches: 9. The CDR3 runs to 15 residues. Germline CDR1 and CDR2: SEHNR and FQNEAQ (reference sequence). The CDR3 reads CASSSERGAGNEQFF. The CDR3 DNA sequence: TGTGCCAGCAGTAGCGAGCGGGGGGCTGGCAATGAGCAGTTCTTC.

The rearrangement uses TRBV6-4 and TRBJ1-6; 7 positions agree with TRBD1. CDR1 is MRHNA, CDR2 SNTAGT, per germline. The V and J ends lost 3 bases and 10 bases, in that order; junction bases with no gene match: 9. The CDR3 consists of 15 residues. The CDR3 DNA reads TGTGCCAGCAGTGAATTAGGGCAGGGGGGATCACCCCTCCACTTT. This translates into CASSELGQGGSPLHF.

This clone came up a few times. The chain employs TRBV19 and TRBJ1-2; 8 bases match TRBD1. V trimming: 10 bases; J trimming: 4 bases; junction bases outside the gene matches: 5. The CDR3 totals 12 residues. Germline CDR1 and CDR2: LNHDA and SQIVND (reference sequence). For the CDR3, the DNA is TGTGCCATCAACGACAGGGGCTATGGCTACACCTTC. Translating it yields CAINDRGYGYTF. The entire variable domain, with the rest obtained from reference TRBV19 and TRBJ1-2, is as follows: DGGITQSPKYLFRKEGQNVTLSCEQNLNHDAMYWYRQDPGQGLRLIYYSQIVNDFQKGDIAEGYSVSREKKESFPLTVTSAQKNPTAFYLCAINDRGYGYTFGSGTRLTVV.

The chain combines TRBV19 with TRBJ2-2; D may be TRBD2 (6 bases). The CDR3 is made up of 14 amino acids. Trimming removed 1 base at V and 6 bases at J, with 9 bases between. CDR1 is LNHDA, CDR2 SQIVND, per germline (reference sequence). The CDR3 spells CASSIASGAGELFF. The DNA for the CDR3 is TGTGCCAGTAGTATAGCTTCGGGAGCCGGGGAGCTGTTTTTT.

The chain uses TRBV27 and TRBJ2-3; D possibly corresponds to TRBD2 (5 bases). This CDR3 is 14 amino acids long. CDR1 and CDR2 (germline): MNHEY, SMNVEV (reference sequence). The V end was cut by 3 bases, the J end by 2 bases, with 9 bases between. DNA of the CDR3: TGTGCCAGCAGTTTGGGAGCATACACAGATACGCAGTATTTT. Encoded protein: CASSLGAYTDTQYF.

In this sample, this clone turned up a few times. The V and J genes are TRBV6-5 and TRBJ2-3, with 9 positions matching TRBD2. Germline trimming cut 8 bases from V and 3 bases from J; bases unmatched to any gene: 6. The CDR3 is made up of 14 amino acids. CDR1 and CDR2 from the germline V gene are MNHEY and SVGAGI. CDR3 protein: CASSREGLTDTQYF. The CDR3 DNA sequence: TGTGCCAGCTCGCGGGAGGGCCTGACAGATACGCAGTATTTT.

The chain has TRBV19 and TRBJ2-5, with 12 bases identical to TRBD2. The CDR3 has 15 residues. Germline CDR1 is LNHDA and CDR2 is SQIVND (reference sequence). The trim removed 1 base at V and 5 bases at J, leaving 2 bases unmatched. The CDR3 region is CASSIGGLAGETQYF. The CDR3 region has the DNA TGTGCCAGTAGTATAGGCGGACTAGCGGGGGAGACCCAGTACTTC.

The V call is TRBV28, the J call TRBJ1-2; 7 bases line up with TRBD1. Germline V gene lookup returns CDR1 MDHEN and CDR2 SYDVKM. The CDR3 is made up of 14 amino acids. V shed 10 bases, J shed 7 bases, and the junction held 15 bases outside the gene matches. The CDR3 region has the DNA TGTGCCATACTCCCCGGGGCACAGGGGAGTGGCTACACCTTC. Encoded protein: CAILPGAQGSGYTF.

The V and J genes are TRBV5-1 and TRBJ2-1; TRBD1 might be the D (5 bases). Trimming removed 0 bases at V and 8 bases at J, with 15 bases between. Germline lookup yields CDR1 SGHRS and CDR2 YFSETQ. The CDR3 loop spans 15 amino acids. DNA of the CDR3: TGCGCCAGCAGCTTGGCTCTGGGAAGGGGCGATGAGCAGTTCTTC. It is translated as CASSLALGRGDEQFF. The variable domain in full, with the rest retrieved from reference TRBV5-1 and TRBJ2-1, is KAGVTQTPRYLIKTRGQQVTLSCSPISGHRSVSWYQQTPGQGLQFLFEYFSETQRNKGNFPGRFSGRQFSNSRSEMNVSTLELGDSALYLCASSLALGRGDEQFFGPGTRLTVL.

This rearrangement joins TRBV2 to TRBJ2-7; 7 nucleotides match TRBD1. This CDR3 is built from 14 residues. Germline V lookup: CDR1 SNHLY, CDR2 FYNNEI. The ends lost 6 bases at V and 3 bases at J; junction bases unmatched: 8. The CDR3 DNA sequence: TGTGCCAGCAGGGTGACAGGGACATACTACGAGCAGTACTTC. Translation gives CASRVTGTYYEQYF.

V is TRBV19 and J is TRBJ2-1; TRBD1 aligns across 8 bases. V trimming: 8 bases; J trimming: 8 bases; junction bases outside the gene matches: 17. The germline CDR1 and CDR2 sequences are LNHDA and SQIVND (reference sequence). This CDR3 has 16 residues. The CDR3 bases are TGTGCCAGTGGGAATTCCGGGACAGGAGGGGAACATGAGCAGTTCTTC. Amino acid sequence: CASGNSGTGGEHEQFF.

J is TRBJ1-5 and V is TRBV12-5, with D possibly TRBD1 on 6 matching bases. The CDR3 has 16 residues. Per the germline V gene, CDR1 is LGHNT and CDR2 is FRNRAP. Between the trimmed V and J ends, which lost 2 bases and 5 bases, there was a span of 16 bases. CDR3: CASGLSAGEGDQPQHF. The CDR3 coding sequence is TGTGCTAGTGGTTTGTCGGCAGGGGAGGGGGATCAGCCCCAGCATTTT.

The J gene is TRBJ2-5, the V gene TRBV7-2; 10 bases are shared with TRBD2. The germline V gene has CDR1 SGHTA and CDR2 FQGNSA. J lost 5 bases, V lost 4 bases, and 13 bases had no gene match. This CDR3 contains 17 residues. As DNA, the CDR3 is TGTGCCAGCAGCTCCCGACTAGCGGGTGGGCCTGGGGAGACCCAGTACTTC. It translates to CASSSRLAGGPGETQYF.

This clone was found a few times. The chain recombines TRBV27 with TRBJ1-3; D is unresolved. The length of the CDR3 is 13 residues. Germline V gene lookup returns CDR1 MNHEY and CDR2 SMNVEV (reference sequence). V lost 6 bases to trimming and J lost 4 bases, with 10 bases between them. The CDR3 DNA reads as TGTGCCAGCAGCGGTTCGACAGGAAACACCATATATTTT. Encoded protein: CASSGSTGNTIYF.